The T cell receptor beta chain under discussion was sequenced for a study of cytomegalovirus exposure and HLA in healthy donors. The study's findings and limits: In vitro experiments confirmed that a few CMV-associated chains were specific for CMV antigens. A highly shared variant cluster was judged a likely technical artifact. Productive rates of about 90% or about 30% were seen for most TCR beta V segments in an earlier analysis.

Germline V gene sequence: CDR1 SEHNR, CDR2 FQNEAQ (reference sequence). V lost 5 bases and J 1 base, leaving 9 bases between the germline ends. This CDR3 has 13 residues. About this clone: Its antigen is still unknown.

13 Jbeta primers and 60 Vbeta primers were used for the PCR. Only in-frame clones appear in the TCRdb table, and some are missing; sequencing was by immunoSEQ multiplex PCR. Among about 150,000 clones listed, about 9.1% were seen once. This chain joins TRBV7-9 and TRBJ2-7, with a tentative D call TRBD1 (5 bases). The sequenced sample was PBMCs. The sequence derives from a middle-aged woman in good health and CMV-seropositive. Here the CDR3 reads CASSRTGSYEQYF. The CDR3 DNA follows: TGTGCCAGCAGCCGTACAGGATCCTACGAGCAGTACTTC.